One and the same sample provided the 26 T cell receptor beta chains below, sequenced in a study of blood T cell repertoires in COVID-19. The repertoire was sequenced with immunoSEQ multiplex PCR; TCRdb's copy has only in-frame clones and lacks some. The repertoire holds roughly 150,000 clones, with 70% to 85% as singletons. Material: peripheral blood. The receptor source for this set is a man older than 75 with COVID-19, enrolled during active disease.

The J gene is TRBJ2-1, the V gene TRBV2, with D perhaps matching TRBD2 (7 bases). Trimming removed 4 bases from V and 8 bases from J, with 12 bases in between. This CDR3 region has 13 residues. The V gene's germline CDR1 is SNHLY and CDR2 FYNNEI. The DNA of the CDR3 is TGTGCCAGCAGTGTAGGGGGGGCGGATGAGCAGTTCTTC. This translates into CASSVGGADEQFF. The full variable domain, in which reference TRBV2 and TRBJ2-1 provide the parts outside the CDR3, is EPEVTQTPSHQVTQMGQEVILRCVPISNHLYFYWYRQILGQKVEFLVSFYNNEISEKSEIFDDQFSVERPDGSNFTLKIRSTKLEDSAMYFCASSVGGADEQFFGPGTRLTVL.

V and J are TRBV5-6 and TRBJ2-1; 9 bases map to TRBD2. This CDR3 comprises 14 residues. After removal of 1 base from V and 4 bases from J, the junction contained 0 bases not matched to a gene. Germline V lookup: CDR1 SGHDT, CDR2 YYEEEE. CDR3 in DNA: TGTGCCAGCAGCTTGACTAGCGGGTACAATGAGCAGTTCTTC. It translates to CASSLTSGYNEQFF.

A remark on this clone: A junction end diverges from the germline sequence, so it may reflect a read error. The CDR3 coding sequence is TGTGCCAGCAGTGGGGGCCTCGTTCTGCACTTC. This codes for CASSGGLVLHF. This chain uses TRBV2 with TRBJ2-5, with TRBD1 as a possible D gene (5 bases). Germline-derived CDR1 and CDR2 are SNHLY and FYNNEI. This CDR3 region has 11 residues.

The CDR3 region is CASSSRSLTGNTIYF. CDR3 bases: TGTGCCAGCAGCAGCAGGTCCCTCACTGGAAACACCATATATTTT. The chain joins TRBV11-2 to TRBJ1-3, with D uncertain. The V end lost 5 bases, the J end lost 2 bases, and 13 bases lay between the germline ends. This CDR3 has 15 amino acids. From germline, CDR1 is SGHAT and CDR2 FQNNGV.

The chain has TRBV27 and TRBJ1-4; 7 positions match TRBD1. The V and J ends lost 1 base and 1 base, in that order; junction bases with no gene match: 3. Looked up from germline, CDR1 is MNHEY and CDR2 is SMNVEV (reference sequence). The CDR3 spans 16 residues. The CDR3 reads CASSLYRTGTNEKLFF. For the CDR3, the DNA is TGTGCCAGCAGTTTATATCGGACAGGAACTAATGAAAAACTGTTTTTT.

V is TRBV12-3 or TRBV12-4 and J is TRBJ1-2, with D uncertain. V was shortened by 3 bases and J by 4 bases, with 9 bases between the two germline ends. The CDR3 length is 13 residues. The CDR3 is CASSFDTGYGYTF. CDR3 DNA: TGTGCCAGCAGTTTCGATACGGGCTATGGCTACACCTTC.

The rearrangement links TRBV2 to TRBJ2-1, with 14 bases matching TRBD2. The germline CDR1 and CDR2 sequences are SNHLY and FYNNEI. CDR3 length: 16 residues. V lost 5 bases and J lost 10; bases outside the gene matches: 10. CDR3 coding DNA: TGTGCCAGCAGTCCTCTGACTAGCGGGGGGGCCGGGGAGCAGTTCTTC. Its translation: CASSPLTSGGAGEQFF.

V is TRBV9 and J is TRBJ2-2; TRBD2 might be the D (5 bases). The germline V gene encodes CDR1 SGDLS and CDR2 YYNGEE. V lost 0 bases and J lost 1, with 10 bases in between. This CDR3 is built from 16 residues. Written as DNA, the CDR3 is TGTGCCAGCAGCGTAGCGTCGGGGAAGAACACCGGGGAGCTGTTTTTT. This gives the protein CASSVASGKNTGELFF.

The chain has TRBV28 and TRBJ2-7, with TRBD1 as a possible D gene (5 bases). V lost 5 bases to trimming and J lost 3 bases, with 17 bases between them. Germline loops: CDR1 MDHEN, CDR2 SYDVKM. CDR3 size: 15 residues. CDR3 sequence: CASSVPGPLGYEQYF. The CDR3, as DNA: TGTGCCAGCAGTGTCCCAGGGCCCTTGGGCTACGAGCAGTACTTC.

The table lists this clone with a few counts. CDR3 DNA sequence: TGTGCCAGCAGCTTGGCGGGGAATCAGCCCCAGCATTTT. This translates into CASSLAGNQPQHF. This rearrangement joins TRBV5-4 to TRBJ1-5; D call uncertain. The CDR3 extends over 13 amino acids. Germline-derived CDR1 and CDR2 are SGHNT and YYREEE (reference sequence). V dropped 0 bases and J dropped 4 bases, with 5 bases sitting between them. Based on the CDR3 plus reference TRBV5-4 and TRBJ1-5, the full variable domain is ETGVTQSPTHLIKTRGQQVTLRCSSQSGHNTVSWYQQALGQGPQFIFQYYREEENGRGNFPPRFSGLQFPNYSSELNVNALELDDSALYLCASSLAGNQPQHFGDGTRLSIL.

Regarding this clone: At the DNA level, this CDR3 is encoded by other sequences in the same sample as well. J is TRBJ1-5 and V is TRBV18; D perhaps matches TRBD1 (5 bases). Germline lookup yields CDR1 KGHSH and CDR2 LQKENI. V was clipped by 2 bases and J by 1 base, with 6 bases between them. This CDR3 contains 14 residues. The CDR3 DNA sequence: TGTGCCAGCTCACCAGACAGAAGCAATCAGCCCCAGCATTTT. Its translation is CASSPDRSNQPQHF.

The J gene is TRBJ1-2, the V gene TRBV19, with TRBD1 matching 8 bases. CDR1 and CDR2 from the germline V gene are LNHDA and SQIVND (reference sequence). With V trimmed by 9 bases and J by 8 bases, 8 bases remained unmatched. This CDR3 contains 12 residues. CDR3 nucleotides: TGTGCCAGCAGTGACAGGGGCTACGGCTACACCTTC. Its translation: CASSDRGYGYTF.

The V call is TRBV28, the J call TRBJ2-2; a weak D match, TRBD1 (6 bases). The germline V and J ends were trimmed by 8 bases and 2 bases, with 15 bases remaining between them. Germline loops: CDR1 MDHEN, CDR2 SYDVKM. The CDR3 covers 15 residues. The CDR3 sequence: CASSPGQINTGELFF. CDR3 DNA: TGTGCCAGCTCTCCCGGACAGATCAACACCGGGGAGCTGTTTTTT.

This clone was found a few times. The chain recombines TRBV29-1 with TRBJ1-2; D is unclear. Trimming pared 1 base from V and 6 bases from J, leaving 15 bases between. CDR3 length equals 14 residues. Germline V CDR1 and CDR2: SQVTM, ANQGSEA. CDR3 sequence: CSVEAEAGRHGYTF. The CDR3 DNA is TGCAGCGTTGAAGCAGAAGCGGGCAGACATGGCTACACCTTC.

The table lists this clone with a count of one. The rearrangement links TRBV7-2 to TRBJ2-7; 9 bases agree with TRBD1. CDR1 and CDR2 (germline): SGHTA, FQGNSA. This CDR3 is built from 15 residues. Trimming at V came to 7 bases and at J to 3 bases, leaving 10 bases not matched to a gene. CDR3 protein: CASTPGTGPHYEQYF. In DNA, the CDR3 is TGTGCCAGCACGCCCGGGACAGGGCCCCACTACGAGCAGTACTTC.

The rearrangement joins TRBV10-2 to TRBJ2-3; TRBD1 is a possible D gene (5 bases). V was shortened by 8 bases and J by 4 bases, with 10 bases between the two germline ends. CDR3 length equals 12 residues. Germline V gene sequence: CDR1 WSHSY, CDR2 SAAADI. The CDR3, as DNA: TGCGCCAGCGGTGGGGCGCCAGATACGCAGTATTTT. Amino acid sequence: CASGGAPDTQYF.

The sample holds a few counts of this clone. This rearrangement joins TRBV6-4 to TRBJ2-5; 14 bases are a match to TRBD2. The germline gives CDR1 MRHNA, CDR2 SNTAGT. V dropped 0 bases and J dropped 2; count of bases not matched to a gene: 5. The CDR3 length is 18 residues. The CDR3 nucleotides read TGTGCCAGCAGTGACTCGGGACTAGCGGGGGCCAGACAAGAGACCCAGTACTTC. Translation: CASSDSGLAGARQETQYF.

This clone appeared a single time. The gene calls are TRBV5-5 and TRBJ2-2; D is possibly TRBD1 (6 bases). CDR3 length equals 16 residues. CDR1 and CDR2 (germline): SGHKS, YYEKEE (reference sequence). Trimming pared 4 bases from V and 7 bases from J, leaving 20 bases between. As DNA, the CDR3 is TGTGCCAGCAGCCCAACGACAGGTGTGGTATACGGGGAGCTGTTTTTT. This sequence encodes CASSPTTGVVYGELFF.

The chain uses TRBV12-3 or TRBV12-4 and TRBJ1-2; tentatively, D is TRBD1 (6 bases). V lost 1 base and J 8 bases, leaving 11 bases between the germline ends. This CDR3 is built from 13 residues. This CDR3 is CASSLVGAGGYTF. CDR3 sequence (DNA): TGTGCCAGCAGTTTAGTGGGGGCGGGCGGCTACACCTTC.

The chain employs TRBV2 and TRBJ2-1, with 8 bases aligning to TRBD2. With V trimmed by 8 bases and J by 6 bases, 9 bases remained unmatched. Germline V gives CDR1 SNHLY, CDR2 FYNNEI. This CDR3 has 14 amino acids. The CDR3 region has the DNA TGTGCCAGCTACCAAGGGCTAGCGGGCAATGAGCAGTTCTTC. It specifies CASYQGLAGNEQFF. The full variable domain, in which reference TRBV2 and TRBJ2-1 provide the parts outside the CDR3, is EPEVTQTPSHQVTQMGQEVILRCVPISNHLYFYWYRQILGQKVEFLVSFYNNEISEKSEIFDDQFSVERPDGSNFTLKIRSTKLEDSAMYFCASYQGLAGNEQFFGPGTRLTVL.

This clone was seen a single time. CDR3 coding DNA: TGTGCCAGCAGCTTGGTTGTGTCCGGAGGCACTGAAGCTTTCTTT. Its translation is CASSLVVSGGTEAFF. The genes are TRBV5-6 and TRBJ1-1; no firm D call. CDR3 size: 15 residues. CDR1 SGHDT and CDR2 YYEEEE come from the germline V gene. Trimming shortened V by 0 bases and J by 4 bases, and 13 bases separated the two germline ends.

The count of this clone is one. The V and J genes are TRBV6-2 or TRBV6-3 and TRBJ2-5; the match to TRBD1 covers 10 bases. Germline values: CDR1 MNHEY, CDR2 SVGEGT. CDR3 length: 15 residues. V gave up 4 bases and J gave up 5 bases; unmatched junction bases: 7. The CDR3 reads CASSSDRGPVETQYF. As DNA, the CDR3 is TGTGCCAGCAGTTCAGACAGGGGGCCAGTGGAGACCCAGTACTTC.

The chain links TRBV15 to TRBJ1-4, with D perhaps TRBD1 (5 bases). V dropped 4 bases and J dropped 7 bases, with 16 bases sitting between them. This CDR3 region has 15 residues. Germline V gene lookup returns CDR1 LNHNV and CDR2 YYDKDF (reference sequence). The CDR3 DNA reads as TGTGCCACCAGCACCTTGCCTCAGGGCGGTGAAAAACTGTTTTTT. It is translated as CATSTLPQGGEKLFF.

The DNA for the CDR3 is TGCGCCAGCAGCTCCCCCGGGACTAGCGGGTTGAATGAGCAGTTCTTC. It yields the protein CASSSPGTSGLNEQFF. The chain is built from TRBV5-1 and TRBJ2-1, with 12 positions matching TRBD2. Trimming at V came to 3 bases and at J to 7 bases, leaving 8 bases not matched to a gene. The CDR3 spans 16 residues. Germline CDR1 and CDR2: SGHRS and YFSETQ.

The CDR3 coding sequence is TGTGCCAGCAGTTCATTTGGACAGGGTGAAGAGACCCAGTACTTC. It encodes CASSSFGQGEETQYF. J is TRBJ2-5 and V is TRBV6-5; 8 bases are a match to TRBD1. The J segment lost 3 bases and the V segment lost 4 bases, leaving 7 bases of the junction unmatched. This CDR3 has 15 residues. Germline V gene sequence: CDR1 MNHEY, CDR2 SVGAGI.

This chain joins TRBV24-1 and TRBJ2-2, with a possible D match to TRBD1 (7 bases). The CDR3 extends over 16 amino acids. V lost 1 base to trimming and J lost 3 bases, with 11 bases between them. Germline V gene sequence: CDR1 KGHDR, CDR2 SFDVKD. The CDR3: CATSDFSRGDTGELFF. In nucleotides, the CDR3 is TGTGCCACCAGTGATTTCAGCAGGGGGGACACCGGGGAGCTGTTTTTT.